Listed here are 16 T cell receptor beta chains from one sample, sequenced in a study of T cell responses to AZD1222 COVID-19 vaccine. Clones were read by immunoSEQ multiplex PCR, and TCRdb kept only the in-frame ones, dropping some. The sample has some 60,000 clones; approximately 92% are singletons. Here the sequenced sample was peripheral blood, taken 28 days after the second AZD1222 dose. These receptors were taken from an adult who received the AZD1222 COVID-19 vaccine.

The chain employs TRBV6-4 and TRBJ1-6; D uncertain. CDR1 and CDR2 (germline): MRHNA, SNTAGT. V gave up 4 bases and J gave up 7 bases, with 8 bases separating them. CDR3 length: 13 amino acids. The CDR3 reads CASSASENSPLHF. The DNA of the CDR3 is TGTGCCAGCAGTGCCTCTGAGAATTCACCCCTCCACTTT.

This chain connects TRBV5-3 to TRBJ1-4; the match to TRBD1 covers 7 bases. Being an ORF, TRBV5-3 has a function that is uncertain. Unmatched junction bases numbered 8, after V lost 3 bases and J lost 0 bases. The CDR3 is made up of 17 amino acids. The CDR3 sequence: CARSSDRTNATNEKLFF. The CDR3 DNA follows: TGTGCCAGAAGCTCGGACAGGACGAATGCAACTAATGAAAAACTGTTTTTT.

This chain links TRBV6-5 with TRBJ2-7; D gene unclear. The germline CDR1 and CDR2 sequences are MNHEY and SVGAGI. CDR3 size: 14 residues. Trimming left V 10 bases short and J 0 bases short, with 16 bases between. CDR3 sequence: CATRGSFSSYEQYF. The DNA of the CDR3 is TGTGCCACCCGTGGTAGTTTTAGCTCCTACGAGCAGTACTTC.

This chain connects TRBV10-1 to TRBJ1-1; TRBD1 agrees at 12 bases. The germline V gene has CDR1 WNHNN and CDR2 SYGVQD (reference sequence). The length of the CDR3 is 15 residues. The V and J ends lost 8 bases and 1 base, in that order; junction bases with no gene match: 5. CDR3 amino acids: CASRRDRGQNTEAFF. The CDR3 nucleotides read TGCGCCAGCCGCCGGGACAGGGGGCAGAACACTGAAGCTTTCTTT.

This rearrangement joins TRBV7-2 to TRBJ2-7; possibly TRBD1 for D (6 bases). The CDR3 has 12 amino acids. The V end was cut by 2 bases, the J end by 13 bases, with 15 bases between. The germline CDR1 and CDR2 sequences are SGHTA and FQGNSA. CDR3 sequence: CASSLIMGQPYF. CDR3 in DNA: TGTGCCAGCAGCTTAATCATGGGACAACCCTACTTC.

This clone is a singleton in its sample. The chain is built from TRBV7-2 and TRBJ2-7, with TRBD2 matching 7 bases. The J segment lost 2 bases and the V segment lost 5 bases, leaving 6 bases of the junction unmatched. Per germline, CDR1 SGHTA and CDR2 FQGNSA. The CDR3 covers 14 residues. The CDR3 sequence: CASSRDYATYEQYF. DNA of the CDR3: TGTGCCAGCAGCCGGGACTACGCGACCTACGAGCAGTACTTC.

This chain links TRBV5-4 with TRBJ2-7, with 9 bases lining up with TRBD1. J gave up 1 base and V 4 bases, and 6 bases lay outside the gene matches. The CDR3 spans 15 residues. Germline V gene data show CDR1 as SGHNT and CDR2 as YYREEE (reference sequence). The CDR3 reads CASSPPGTGSYEQYF. DNA of the CDR3: TGTGCCAGCAGCCCCCCCGGGACAGGGTCCTACGAGCAGTACTTC.

This chain links TRBV7-2 with TRBJ2-1; D ambiguous. This CDR3 is built from 12 residues. V lost 3 bases and J lost 6, with 6 bases in between. Germline V gene sequence: CDR1 SGHTA, CDR2 FQGNSA. The CDR3 loop reads CASSFMGNEQFF. CDR3 DNA: TGTGCCAGCAGCTTTATGGGCAATGAGCAGTTCTTC.

The CDR3 region is CASGLYSGGAITDTQYF. CDR3 nucleotides: TGTGCTAGTGGTTTGTATAGCGGGGGGGCCATCACAGATACGCAGTATTTT. This rearrangement joins TRBV12-5 to TRBJ2-3, with 11 bases aligning to TRBD2. Germline V gene sequence: CDR1 LGHNT, CDR2 FRNRAP. CDR3 length: 17 amino acids. After removal of 2 bases from V and 2 bases from J, the junction contained 6 bases not matched to a gene.

The CDR3 bases are TGCGCCAGCAGTGAGTCGGCAGGGGGGTCCTACGAGCAGTACTTC. This encodes CASSESAGGSYEQYF. V usage is TRBV10-1 and J usage is TRBJ2-7; maybe TRBD1 (7 bases). Trimming removed 0 bases at V and 1 base at J, with 10 bases between. This CDR3 has 15 residues. CDR1 and CDR2 from the germline V gene are WNHNN and SYGVQD (reference sequence).

For the CDR3, the DNA is TGTGCCAGCAGCTTAGGTAACAGTGGTTCCGATACGCAGTATTTT. Translation gives CASSLGNSGSDTQYF. The V gene is TRBV11-2, the J gene TRBJ2-3; D is undetermined. Germline CDR1 reads SGHAT; CDR2 reads FQNNGV. The CDR3 spans 15 residues. Trimming took 1 base from V and 6 from J, leaving 14 bases between them.

V gene TRBV19 combines with J gene TRBJ2-1; 7 bases line up with TRBD2. CDR1 and CDR2 from the germline V gene are LNHDA and SQIVND (reference sequence). The CDR3 is 15 residues long. V dropped 4 bases and J dropped 5; count of bases not matched to a gene: 8. This chain's CDR3 is CASSTQLANHNEQFF. The CDR3 DNA is TGTGCCAGTAGTACCCAACTAGCGAACCACAATGAGCAGTTCTTC. Variable domain in full (rest from reference TRBV19 and TRBJ2-1): DGGITQSPKYLFRKEGQNVTLSCEQNLNHDAMYWYRQDPGQGLRLIYYSQIVNDFQKGDIAEGYSVSREKKESFPLTVTSAQKNPTAFYLCASSTQLANHNEQFFGPGTRLTVL.

The rearrangement joins TRBV6-5 to TRBJ2-7, with 9 bases identical to TRBD1. The junction had 7 bases not matched to a gene; V was cut back by 6 bases and J by 1 base. The CDR3 is 15 residues long. The germline V gene encodes CDR1 MNHEY and CDR2 SVGAGI. The CDR3 is CASRDTGQGSYEQYF. The CDR3 region has the DNA TGTGCCAGCAGGGATACGGGACAGGGTTCCTACGAGCAGTACTTC.

The genes are TRBV20-1 and TRBJ2-3; no definite D call. V lost 6 bases and J lost 7, with 8 bases in between. Germline lookup yields CDR1 DFQATT and CDR2 SNEGSKA (reference sequence). CDR3 size: 10 residues. Here the CDR3 DNA reads TGCAGTGCCCGGATGAATACGCAGTATTTT. Residues: CSARMNTQYF.

The J gene is TRBJ2-1, the V gene TRBV7-2, with D possibly being TRBD2 (6 bases). Germline CDR1 is SGHTA and CDR2 is FQGNSA. The CDR3 has 15 amino acids. V was trimmed by 5 bases and J by 2 bases, leaving 13 bases between them. CDR3 region: CASSLGTSAYNEQFF. In DNA, the CDR3 is TGTGCCAGCAGCCTCGGGACTTCTGCCTACAATGAGCAGTTCTTC.

The rearrangement joins TRBV7-2 to TRBJ2-7, with 15 bases matching TRBD2. The CDR3 runs 18 residues. V lost 4 bases, J lost 0 bases, and 7 bases stayed unmatched. Germline V gene sequence: CDR1 SGHTA, CDR2 FQGNSA. The CDR3 here is CASSSGLAGGILSYEQYF. The CDR3 region has the DNA TGTGCCAGCAGCTCCGGACTAGCGGGAGGGATCCTCTCCTACGAGCAGTACTTC.